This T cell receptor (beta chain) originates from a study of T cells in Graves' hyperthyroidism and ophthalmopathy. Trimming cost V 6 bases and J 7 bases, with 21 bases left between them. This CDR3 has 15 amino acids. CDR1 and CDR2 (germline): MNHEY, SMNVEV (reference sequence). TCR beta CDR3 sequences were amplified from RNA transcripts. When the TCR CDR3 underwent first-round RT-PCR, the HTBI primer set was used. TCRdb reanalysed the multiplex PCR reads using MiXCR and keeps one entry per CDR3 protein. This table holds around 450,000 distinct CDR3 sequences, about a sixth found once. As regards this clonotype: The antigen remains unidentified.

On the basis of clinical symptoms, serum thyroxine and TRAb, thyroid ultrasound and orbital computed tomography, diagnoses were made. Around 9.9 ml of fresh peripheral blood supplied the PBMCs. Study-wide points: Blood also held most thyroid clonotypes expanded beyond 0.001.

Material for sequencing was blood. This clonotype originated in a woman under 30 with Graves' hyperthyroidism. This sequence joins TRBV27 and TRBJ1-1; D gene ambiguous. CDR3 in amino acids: CASSPFSPRMREAFF. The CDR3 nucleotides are TGTGCCAGCAGCCCCTTTTCCCCTCGCATGCGTGAAGCTTTCTTT.